This T cell receptor beta chain was recorded in a study of PD-1 and CTLA-4 blockade in melanoma. The germline V gene has CDR1 KGHSH and CDR2 LQKENI. This CDR3 has 14 residues. Trimming shortened V by 3 bases and J by 3 bases, and 10 bases separated the two germline ends. The table came from immunoSEQ multiplex PCR; TCRdb's copy has only in-frame clones and leaves some out. The sample carries about 32,000 clones, roughly 90% recorded once. The chain employs TRBV18 and TRBJ2-3; D is possibly TRBD1 or TRBD2 (6 bases each). The TCR originated in a human donor with melanoma. Sequencing was performed on CD8+ T cells from peripheral blood, taken from a patient given anti-PD-1 treatment. CDR3: CASSPQGTTDTQYF. CDR3 nucleotides: TGTGCCAGCTCACCCCAGGGGACTACAGATACGCAGTATTTT.